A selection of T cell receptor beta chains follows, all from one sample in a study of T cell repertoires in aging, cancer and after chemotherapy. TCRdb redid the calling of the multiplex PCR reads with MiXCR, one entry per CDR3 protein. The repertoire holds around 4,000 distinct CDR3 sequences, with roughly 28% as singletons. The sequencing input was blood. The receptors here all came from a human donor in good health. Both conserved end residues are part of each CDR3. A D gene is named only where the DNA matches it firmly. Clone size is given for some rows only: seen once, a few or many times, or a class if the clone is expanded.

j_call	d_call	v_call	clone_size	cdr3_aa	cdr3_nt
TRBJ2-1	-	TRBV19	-	CASSIPGSYNEQFF	TGTGCCAGTAGTATTCCGGGTAGCTACAATGAGCAGTTCTTC
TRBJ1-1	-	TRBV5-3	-	CASSLSTGGGEAEAFF	TGCGCCAGCAGCTTGTCGACGGGCGGGGGTGAGGCTGAAGCTTTCTTT
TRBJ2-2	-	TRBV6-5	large	CASSYGAHTGELFF	TGTGCCAGCAGTTATGGGGCCCACACCGGGGAGCTGTTTTTT
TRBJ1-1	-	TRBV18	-	CASSQDEVANTEAFF	TGTGCCAGCTCACAAGATGAGGTTGCGAACACTGAAGCTTTCTTT
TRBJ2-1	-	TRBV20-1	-	CSAPRDGTNEQFF	TGCAGTGCTCCCCGGGACGGGACTAATGAGCAGTTCTTC
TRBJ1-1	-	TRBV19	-	CASSPPDRSNTEAFF	TGTGCCAGTAGCCCCCCCGACAGATCAAACACTGAAGCTTTCTTT
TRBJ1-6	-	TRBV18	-	CASSLLDTNSPLHF	TGTGCCAGCTCACTTCTGGACACCAATTCACCCCTCCACTTT
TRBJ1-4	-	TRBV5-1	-	CASSLVRGLNEKLFF	TGCGCCAGCAGCTTAGTAAGGGGCCTTAATGAAAAACTGTTTTTT
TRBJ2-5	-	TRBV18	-	CASSLTAGQETQYF	TGTGCCAGCTCACTAACGGCAGGGCAAGAGACCCAGTACTTC
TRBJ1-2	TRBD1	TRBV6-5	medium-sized	CASSYFRTGGSGYGYTF	TGTGCCAGCAGTTACTTCCGAACAGGGGGCAGTGGGTATGGCTACACCTTC
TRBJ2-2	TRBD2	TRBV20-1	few	CSARSWVGAGVRTGELFF	TGCAGTGCTAGATCTTGGGTGGGTGCGGGAGTCCGGACCGGGGAGCTGTTTTTT
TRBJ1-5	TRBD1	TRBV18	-	CASSPTGVTDQPQHF	TGTGCCAGCTCACCAACAGGGGTAACGGACCAGCCCCAGCATTTT
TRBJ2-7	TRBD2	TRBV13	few	CASSYSGTSGYEQYF	TGTGCCAGCAGCTACTCCGGGACTAGCGGCTACGAGCAGTACTTC
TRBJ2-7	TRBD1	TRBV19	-	CASSITGTGGNEQYF	TGTGCCAGTAGTATAACCGGGACAGGGGGCAACGAGCAGTACTTC
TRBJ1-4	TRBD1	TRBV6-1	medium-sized	CASRTGVEREKLFF	TGTGCCAGCAGAACAGGGGTGGAAAGAGAAAAACTGTTTTTT
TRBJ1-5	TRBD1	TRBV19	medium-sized	CASSMRQGISNQPQHF	TGTGCCAGTAGTATGAGACAGGGTATATCTAATCAGCCCCAGCATTTT
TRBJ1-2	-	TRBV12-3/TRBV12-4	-	CASSHPRNLYGYTF	TGTGCCAGCAGCCATCCGAGGAACCTATATGGCTACACCTTC
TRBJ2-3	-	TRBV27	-	CASSSLGLADTQYF	TGTGCCAGCAGTTCACTAGGGTTGGCAGATACGCAGTATTTT
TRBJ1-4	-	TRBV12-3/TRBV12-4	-	CASRGRQSLFF	TGTGCCAGCAGGGGACGGCAGTCTCTGTTTTTT
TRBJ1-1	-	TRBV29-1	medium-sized	CSVSRSPGEAFF	TGCAGCGTTTCGCGGTCGCCAGGGGAAGCTTTCTTT
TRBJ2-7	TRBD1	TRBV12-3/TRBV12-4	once	CASRGTGSPTYEQYF	TGTGCCAGCAGGGGGACAGGGTCGCCTACCTACGAGCAGTACTTC
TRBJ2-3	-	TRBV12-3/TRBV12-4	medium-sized	CASSLKARGDTQYF	TGTGCCAGCAGTTTAAAGGCTAGAGGAGATACGCAGTATTTT
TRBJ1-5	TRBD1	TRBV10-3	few	CAISDADRDQPQHF	TGTGCCATCAGTGACGCGGACAGGGATCAGCCCCAGCATTTT
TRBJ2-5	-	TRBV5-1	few	CASSLQGSETQYF	TGCGCCAGCAGCTTACAGGGTTCAGAGACCCAGTACTTC